These 4 T cell receptor beta chains share one sample of origin, sequenced in a study of blood T cell repertoires in COVID-19. Libraries were prepared by immunoSEQ multiplex PCR; TCRdb keeps only in-frame clonotypes and omits some of them. The sample includes about 180,000 clones, around 88% of them seen just once. The specimen was PBMCs or T cells enriched from blood (not recorded which). The origin of the receptors is a woman in her twenties or thirties who had recovered from COVID-19.

This clone was counted many times. The chain employs TRBV7-9 and TRBJ1-2; D is unresolved. V shed 2 bases and J shed 5 bases, with 9 bases lying between them. Germline V gives CDR1 SEHNR, CDR2 FQNEAQ (reference sequence). The CDR3 consists of 13 residues. CDR3 region: CASSLSTFYGYTF. As DNA, the CDR3 is TGTGCCAGCAGCTTATCGACATTTTATGGCTACACCTTC.

The chain combines TRBV6-1 with TRBJ1-3; weak D call: TRBD1 (5 bases). In germline, CDR1 is MNHNS, CDR2 SASEGT. V lost 4 bases, J lost 2 bases, and 15 bases lay in between. There are 16 residues in the CDR3. The CDR3 is CASSAGDRPPGNTIYF. CDR3 coding DNA: TGTGCCAGCAGTGCGGGGGACCGACCACCTGGAAACACCATATATTTT.

The rearrangement links TRBV28 to TRBJ1-3; D not certain. CDR3 length: 14 amino acids. CDR1 MDHEN and CDR2 SYDVKM come from the germline V gene. The V end was cut by 10 bases, the J end by 0 bases, with 13 bases between. Here the CDR3 reads CATVFGPSGNTIYF. The DNA of the CDR3 is TGTGCCACAGTGTTTGGTCCCTCTGGAAACACCATATATTTT.

The rearrangement joins TRBV19 to TRBJ1-4; TRBD1 matches at 8 bases. Looked up from germline, CDR1 is LNHDA and CDR2 is SQIVND (reference sequence). The CDR3 is made up of 15 amino acids. J gave up 7 bases and V 7 bases, and 11 bases lay outside the gene matches. CDR3 protein: CASTVQGGLSEKLFF. The CDR3 DNA reads TGTGCCAGTACGGTACAGGGGGGCTTAAGTGAAAAACTGTTTTTT.